Below are 9 T cell receptor beta chains sequenced from a single sample in a study of graft-versus-host responses after intestinal transplantation. Their antigens remain unidentified. Clones were read by immunoSEQ multiplex PCR, and TCRdb kept only the in-frame ones, dropping some. The sample contains roughly 120,000 clones, 85% to 95% of which appear only once. The sequences come from unstimulated CD8+ T cells sorted from spleen or lymph node cells, collected before transplant. These receptors all come from a human donor who was the organ donor for an intestinal transplant.

The chain uses TRBV6-5 and TRBJ1-2; weak D call: TRBD1 (6 bases). The germline CDR1 and CDR2 sequences are MNHEY and SVGAGI. V lost 2 bases to trimming and J lost 6 bases, with 13 bases between them. This CDR3 is 14 amino acids long. CDR3: CASSYGGPMDGYTF. The CDR3 DNA is TGTGCCAGCAGTTACGGGGGGCCTATGGATGGCTACACCTTC.

J is TRBJ1-2 and V is TRBV28; D ambiguous. The CDR3 sequence is 13 residues long. V lost 5 bases and J lost 5, with 12 bases in between. Germline CDR1 reads MDHEN; CDR2 reads SYDVKM. In DNA form, the CDR3 reads TGTGCCAGCAGTGGGGATGGCCTTTATGGCTACACCTTC. Residues: CASSGDGLYGYTF.

This clone was recorded only once. This chain uses TRBV6-1 with TRBJ2-7, with D possibly TRBD1 on 6 matching bases. The V and J ends lost 6 bases and 5 bases respectively, with 11 bases between them. The germline gives CDR1 MNHNS, CDR2 SASEGT. CDR3 size: 12 residues. CDR3 in amino acids: CASSPTGNEQYF. For the CDR3, the DNA is TGTGCCAGCAGCCCGACAGGTAACGAGCAGTACTTC.

The gene calls are TRBV6-6 and TRBJ2-7, with 10 bases aligning to TRBD2. Per germline, CDR1 MNHNY and CDR2 SVGAGI (reference sequence). The CDR3 has 15 amino acids. V shed 2 bases, J shed 3 bases, and the junction held 4 bases outside the gene matches. The CDR3 bases are TGTGCCAGCAGTTACAGCCTAGCGGGAGTCTACGAGCAGTACTTC. Its translation: CASSYSLAGVYEQYF.

J is TRBJ2-7 and V is TRBV4-2; 11 bases are a match to TRBD2. Germline V gene sequence: CDR1 LGHNA, CDR2 YNFKEQ. V was clipped by 0 bases and J by 3 bases; unmatched bases: 1. This CDR3 has 15 residues. CDR3 protein: CASSQETSGNYEQYF. The DNA for the CDR3 is TGTGCCAGCAGCCAAGAGACTAGCGGGAACTACGAGCAGTACTTC.

The chain joins TRBV6-5 to TRBJ1-1; D remains ambiguous. The germline CDR1 and CDR2 sequences are MNHEY and SVGAGI. This CDR3 contains 14 residues. Trimming took 5 bases from V and 4 from J, leaving 14 bases between them. CDR3 region: CASSGAGLATEAFF. The DNA for the CDR3 is TGTGCCAGCAGTGGAGCGGGTCTAGCCACTGAAGCTTTCTTT.

V is TRBV7-8 and J is TRBJ2-3; 8 bases map to TRBD2. The V gene end was trimmed by 1 base and the J gene end by 2 bases; junction bases not matched to a gene: 5. This CDR3 comprises 16 residues. Germline V gene lookup returns CDR1 SGHVS and CDR2 FQNEAQ. CDR3: CASSLGAGAITDTQYF. As DNA, the CDR3 is TGTGCCAGCAGCTTAGGAGCGGGGGCAATCACAGATACGCAGTATTTT.

The chain employs TRBV7-8 and TRBJ2-1, with 7 bases lining up with TRBD2. Germline V gene sequence: CDR1 SGHVS, CDR2 FQNEAQ. The trim removed 10 bases at V and 0 bases at J, leaving 6 bases unmatched. This CDR3 region has 14 residues. The CDR3 coding sequence is TGTGCCATCCAAGGACTAGACTCCTACAATGAGCAGTTCTTC. It encodes CAIQGLDSYNEQFF.

The CDR3 spells CASSSSGRHYNEQFF. CDR3 sequence (DNA): TGTGCCAGCAGCTCTAGCGGGAGACACTACAATGAGCAGTTCTTC. The V call is TRBV7-9, the J call TRBJ2-1; TRBD2 matches 10 bases. J was trimmed by 3 bases and V by 4 bases; bases with no gene match: 3. Germline V CDR1 and CDR2: SEHNR, FQNEAQ (reference sequence). This CDR3 has 15 amino acids.